The rows below give T cell receptor beta chains drawn from one sample of a study of identical twins. TCRdb passed the 5' RACE reads through MiXCR, listing each CDR3 protein once. The sample holds some 190,000 distinct CDR3 sequences, about a sixth seen once. The sample was also reused in another study, on T cells expressing NK-cell markers.

The sequenced material came from CD8+ T cells sorted from blood. The receptors come from a woman aged 18-30 years in good health. CDR3s include the opening cysteine and the closing phenylalanine or tryptophan. The D gene is left open where the match is weak. Clone size appears in some rows only: once, few, many, or a class for an expanded clone.

j_call clone_size cdr3_length d_call v_call cdr3_aa cdr3_nt
TRBJ1-4 few 13 . TRBV7-9 CATADPLNEKLFF TGTGCCACAGCGGACCCCCTTAATGAAAAACTGTTTTTT
TRBJ2-3 . 17 TRBD2 TRBV27 CASSLRTSGTSPDTQYF TGTGCCAGCAGTCTACGGACTAGCGGGACCTCTCCAGATACGCAGTATTTT
TRBJ2-7 many 14 TRBD2 TRBV7-9 CASSSRLAGTEQYF TGTGCCAGCAGCTCCCGACTAGCGGGTACCGAGCAGTACTTC
TRBJ2-1 many 15 TRBD2 TRBV29-1 CSVGTLAASYNEQFF TGCAGCGTTGGGACCCTAGCGGCCTCCTACAATGAGCAGTTCTTC
TRBJ2-2 few 14 . TRBV30 CAWSVGTSTGELFF TGTGCCTGGAGTGTGGGCACTTCCACCGGGGAGCTGTTTTTT
TRBJ2-5 . 16 TRBD2 TRBV12-3/TRBV12-4 CASSHQAGSREETQYF TGTGCCAGCAGCCACCAAGCGGGGTCGAGGGAAGAGACCCAGTACTTC
TRBJ2-7 few 14 TRBD1 TRBV6-1 CASSEVGQGNEQYF TGTGCCAGCAGTGAAGTGGGACAGGGCAACGAGCAGTACTTC
TRBJ1-1 few 11 . TRBV10-3 CAIFGETEAFF TGTGCCATCTTTGGGGAAACTGAAGCTTTCTTT
TRBJ2-2 . 12 . TRBV14 CASSQLTGELFF TGTGCCAGCAGCCAGCTGACCGGGGAGCTGTTTTTT
TRBJ2-7 . 15 . TRBV27 CASSPRPSVWYEQYF TGTGCCAGCAGTCCCCGGCCCAGCGTTTGGTACGAGCAGTACTTC
TRBJ2-1 . 16 TRBD2 TRBV20-1 CSARGPLAGGGNEQFF TGCAGTGCTAGAGGCCCCCTAGCGGGAGGTGGCAATGAGCAGTTCTTC
TRBJ1-2 . 11 TRBD1 TRBV6-4 CATRQGWGYTF TGTGCCACCCGACAGGGTTGGGGCTACACCTTC
TRBJ2-1 few 15 TRBD2 TRBV20-1 CSADQSGTTYNEQFF TGCAGTGCTGATCAAAGCGGGACGACCTACAATGAGCAGTTCTTC
TRBJ2-2 . 11 . TRBV29-1 CSVEDYGELFF TGCAGCGTTGAAGATTACGGGGAGCTGTTTTTT
TRBJ1-6 . 14 TRBD1 TRBV13 CASRTGTGDSPLHF TGTGCCAGCAGAACCGGGACAGGGGATTCACCCCTCCACTTT
TRBJ1-2 . 12 . TRBV11-2 CASSTGAYGYTF TGTGCCAGCAGCACCGGGGCCTATGGCTACACCTTC
TRBJ2-1 few 16 TRBD2 TRBV7-9 CASSFPLAGGQNEQFF TGTGCCAGCAGCTTTCCCCTAGCGGGAGGGCAGAATGAGCAGTTCTTC